Shown below are 18 T cell receptor beta chains from a single sample sequenced in a study of cytomegalovirus exposure and HLA in healthy donors. Vbeta (60) and Jbeta (13) primers were used in the PCR. Libraries were prepared by immunoSEQ multiplex PCR; TCRdb keeps only in-frame clonotypes and omits some of them. The data show around 130,000 clones, around 80% seen once. Sample: PBMCs. These receptors all stem from a man aged 35-49 years in good health and CMV-seronegative.

V usage is TRBV30 and J usage is TRBJ1-6; D call uncertain. Deletions cut 1 base from V and 6 bases from J, with 7 bases between. This CDR3 has 13 residues. Germline CDR1 reads GTSNPN; CDR2 reads SVGIG (reference sequence). The DNA of the CDR3 is TGTGCCTGGAGTGGAGGGTTTAATTCACCCCTCCACTTT. Protein product: CAWSGGFNSPLHF.

This clone was observed a few times. The chain joins TRBV9 to TRBJ1-1; 9 bases align to TRBD1. V was pared by 0 bases and J by 5 bases, with 5 bases of the junction left unmatched. CDR3 length: 15 amino acids. Germline V CDR1 and CDR2: SGDLS, YYNGEE. CDR3 region: CASSVGSGQGTEAFF. CDR3 sequence (DNA): TGTGCCAGCAGCGTAGGGTCGGGACAGGGTACTGAAGCTTTCTTT.

The chain uses TRBV30 and TRBJ2-7; TRBD1 agrees at 7 bases. Germline V gives CDR1 GTSNPN, CDR2 SVGIG (reference sequence). V lost 3 bases, J lost 6 bases, and 14 bases stayed unmatched. This CDR3 is 15 amino acids long. This chain's CDR3 is CAWSLATGLTSEQYF. The CDR3 DNA is TGTGCCTGGAGCCTCGCGACAGGGCTTACTAGCGAGCAGTACTTC.

This chain joins TRBV5-1 and TRBJ2-6; 10 bases are shared with TRBD1. The CDR3 covers 18 residues. The trim removed 2 bases at V and 1 base at J, leaving 6 bases unmatched. The V gene's germline CDR1 is SGHRS and CDR2 YFSETQ. The DNA of the CDR3 is TGCGCCAGCAGCTTACCCGGGACAGGGGTTTCTGGGGCCAACGTCCTGACTTTC. Its protein is CASSLPGTGVSGANVLTF.

Regarding this clone: The junction does not match germline at one end; this may be a read error. The rearrangement uses TRBV6-1 and TRBJ2-5; D possibly corresponds to TRBD1 (6 bases). This CDR3 spans 15 amino acids. Germline-derived CDR1 and CDR2 are MNHNS and SASEGT. The CDR3 reads CASSEAEGETSSSNF. The CDR3 region has the DNA TGTGCCAGCAGTGAAGCTGAGGGGGAGACTTCGTCCTCGAACTTC.

V and J are TRBV10-1 and TRBJ2-7; TRBD2 aligns across 12 bases. This CDR3 has 17 residues. Germline CDR1 is WNHNN and CDR2 is SYGVQD (reference sequence). V gave up 2 bases and J gave up 6 bases; unmatched junction bases: 11. The CDR3 loop reads CASSEGETSGSWAEQYF. In DNA form, the CDR3 reads TGCGCCAGCAGTGAGGGGGAGACTAGCGGGAGTTGGGCCGAGCAGTACTTC.

The chain has TRBV6-4 and TRBJ2-1, with D tentatively TRBD2 (6 bases). This CDR3 region has 19 residues. The germline V and J ends were trimmed by 2 bases and 5 bases, with 25 bases remaining between them. Germline-derived CDR1 and CDR2 are MRHNA and SNTAGT. CDR3: CASSDNPGTFRECNNEQFF. The CDR3 nucleotides are TGTGCCAGCAGTGACAACCCTGGCACGTTCCGGGAGTGCAACAATGAGCAGTTCTTC.

The gene calls are TRBV10-3 and TRBJ1-4; 10 bases are a match to TRBD1. V dropped 10 bases and J dropped 4; count of bases not matched to a gene: 12. Germline-derived CDR1 and CDR2 are ENHRY and SYGVKD. CDR3 size: 16 residues. The CDR3 bases are TGTGCCACGGAGCCCGACAGGGGGCGCAGTAATGAAAAACTGTTTTTT. Its protein product is CATEPDRGRSNEKLFF.

V gene TRBV28 combines with J gene TRBJ1-5; weak D call: TRBD1 (5 bases). The CDR3 runs to 15 residues. CDR1 and CDR2 (germline): MDHEN, SYDVKM. Trimming left V 3 bases short and J 5 bases short, with 14 bases between. CDR3 region: CASSLRDSGDQPQHF. CDR3 DNA sequence: TGTGCCAGCAGTTTGCGTGACAGTGGGGATCAGCCCCAGCATTTT. The whole variable domain, remainder taken from reference TRBV28 and TRBJ1-5, is DVKVTQSSRYLVKRTGEKVFLECVQDMDHENMFWYRQDPGLGLRLIYFSYDVKMKEKGDIPEGYSVSREKKERFSLILESASTNQTSMYLCASSLRDSGDQPQHFGDGTRLSIL.

This clone turned up a few times. The V and J genes are TRBV10-3 and TRBJ2-6, with 8 bases aligning to TRBD2. Losses at the gene ends were 10 bases for V and 0 bases for J; bases not matched to a gene: 5. The CDR3 spans 15 residues. Germline V lookup: CDR1 ENHRY, CDR2 SYGVKD. The CDR3 spells CATAGGDSGANVLTF. CDR3 DNA: TGTGCCACCGCCGGGGGGGACTCTGGGGCCAACGTCCTGACTTTC.

The genes are TRBV28 and TRBJ2-2, with 11 bases identical to TRBD2. Germline-derived CDR1 and CDR2 are MDHEN and SYDVKM. J gave up 4 bases and V 5 bases, and 12 bases lay outside the gene matches. The CDR3 is 18 residues long. CDR3 amino acids: CASSPLGLAEVGTGELFF. The CDR3 bases are TGTGCCAGCAGTCCCCTGGGACTAGCGGAGGTGGGCACCGGGGAGCTGTTTTTT.

The chain recombines TRBV27 with TRBJ2-7, with TRBD2 matching over 7 bases. The CDR3 is 15 residues long. Germline loops: CDR1 MNHEY, CDR2 SMNVEV (reference sequence). V was pared by 5 bases and J by 0 bases, with 7 bases of the junction left unmatched. This CDR3 reads CASSPGTTRSYEQYF. Written as DNA, the CDR3 is TGTGCCAGCAGTCCGGGGACTACCCGCTCCTACGAGCAGTACTTC.

The V call is TRBV11-2, the J call TRBJ2-7; D is perhaps TRBD2 (5 bases). Germline assignment: CDR1 SGHAT and CDR2 FQNNGV. V lost 2 bases and J lost 4, with 6 bases in between. The CDR3 has 12 amino acids. The CDR3 nucleotides are TGTGCCAGCAGCTTACTAGCTTACGAGCAGTACTTC. The encoded protein is CASSLLAYEQYF.

The sample holds a few counts of this clone. V is TRBV13 and J is TRBJ2-2, with D possibly matching TRBD1 (6 bases). CDR1 is PRHDT, CDR2 FYEKMQ, per germline (reference sequence). CDR3 length: 15 amino acids. V lost 2 bases, J lost 5 bases, and 12 bases lay in between. The CDR3 is CASSLLPGQTGELFF. The CDR3 region has the DNA TGTGCCAGCAGCTTACTACCCGGACAGACCGGGGAGCTGTTTTTT.

CDR3 in amino acids: CASTGGAYEQYF. CDR3 sequence (DNA): TGTGCCAGCACCGGGGGGGCCTACGAGCAGTACTTC. The chain combines TRBV11-2 with TRBJ2-7, with 8 positions matching TRBD2. V shed 7 bases and J 2 bases; nucleotides not matched to a gene: 1. Germline values: CDR1 SGHAT, CDR2 FQNNGV. There are 12 residues in the CDR3.

The table lists this clone with a count of one. The chain links TRBV28 to TRBJ1-5; 9 bases line up with TRBD1. The CDR3 has 16 residues. Germline values: CDR1 MDHEN, CDR2 SYDVKM. The V segment lost 1 base and the J segment 7 bases; nucleotides outside the gene matches: 8. Here the CDR3 reads CASSLLGDREGQPQHF. CDR3 coding DNA: TGTGCCAGCAGTTTATTAGGGGACAGGGAAGGGCAGCCCCAGCATTTT.

The V gene is TRBV28, the J gene TRBJ1-5; 8 positions match TRBD1. The CDR3 totals 18 residues. V lost 3 bases to trimming and J lost 1 base; unmatched junction nucleotides: 11. The germline V gene has CDR1 MDHEN and CDR2 SYDVKM. The CDR3 DNA is TGTGCCAGCAGTTTGCGGACAGGGAATGTGAAGAGCAATCAGCCCCAGCATTTT. Its translation: CASSLRTGNVKSNQPQHF.

The chain recombines TRBV7-6 with TRBJ2-2; 7 nucleotides align to TRBD1. Germline CDR1 SGHVS, CDR2 FNYEAQ. The length of the CDR3 is 12 residues. The trim removed 6 bases at V and 6 bases at J, leaving 1 base unmatched. The CDR3 loop is CASRTGSGELFF. CDR3 bases: TGTGCCAGCAGGACAGGGTCCGGGGAGCTGTTTTTT. The variable domain in full, completed from reference TRBV7-6 and TRBJ2-2, reads GAGVSQSPRYKVTKRGQDVALRCDPISGHVSLYWYRQALGQGPEFLTYFNYEAQQDKSGLPNDRFSAERPEGSISTLTIQRTEQRDSAMYRCASRTGSGELFFGEGSRLTVL.